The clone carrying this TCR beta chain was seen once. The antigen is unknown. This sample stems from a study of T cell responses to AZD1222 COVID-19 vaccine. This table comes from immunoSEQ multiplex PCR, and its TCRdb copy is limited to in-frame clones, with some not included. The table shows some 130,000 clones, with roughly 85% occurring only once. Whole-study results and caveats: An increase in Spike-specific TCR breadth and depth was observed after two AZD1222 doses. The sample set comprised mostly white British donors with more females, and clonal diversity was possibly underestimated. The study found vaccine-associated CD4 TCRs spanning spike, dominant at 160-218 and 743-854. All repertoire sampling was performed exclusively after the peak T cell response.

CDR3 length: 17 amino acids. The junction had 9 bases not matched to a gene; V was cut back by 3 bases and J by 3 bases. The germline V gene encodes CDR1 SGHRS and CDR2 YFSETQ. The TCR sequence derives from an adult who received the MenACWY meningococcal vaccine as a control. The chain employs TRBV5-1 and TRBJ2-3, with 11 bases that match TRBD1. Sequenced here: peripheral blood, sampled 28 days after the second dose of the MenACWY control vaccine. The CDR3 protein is CASSYGAGTGGTDTQYF. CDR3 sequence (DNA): TGCGCCAGCAGCTACGGAGCCGGGACAGGGGGAACAGATACGCAGTATTTT. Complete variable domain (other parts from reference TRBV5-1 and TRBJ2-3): KAGVTQTPRYLIKTRGQQVTLSCSPISGHRSVSWYQQTPGQGLQFLFEYFSETQRNKGNFPGRFSGRQFSNSRSEMNVSTLELGDSALYLCASSYGAGTGGTDTQYFGPGTRLTVL.